This T cell receptor (beta chain) came from a study of metastatic and nonmetastatic thyroid tumors. Original processing methods: Using the CDR3 differences seen across clinicopathological groups, the authors built a distant-metastasis classifier for papillary thyroid cancer, which was meant to discriminate distant-metastatic patients. Through MiXCR, TCRdb re-clonotyped the PCR reads. The V and J calls come from TCRdb's annotation, not from the publication. The data contain 30,000 to 35,000 clones, about 29% of them singletons. Trimming removed 7 bases from V and 0 bases from J; junction bases left unmatched: 6. The V gene's germline CDR1 is MNHNS and CDR2 SASEGT. CDR3 length: 16 amino acids. Until they underwent thyroid surgery, no patient had received any treatment. This clone is medium-sized (0.01 to 0.1%) by share. Other DNA sequences from this sample encode an identical CDR3 as well.

The material sequenced was blood. The TCR originated in a female donor with papillary thyroid cancer or a benign thyroid nodule (not recorded which). Some clones in this sample may be carry-over from other donors' samples. The rearrangement uses TRBV6-1 and TRBJ2-6, with 7 bases identical to TRBD1. This CDR3 reads CASKGQVFSGANVLTF. In DNA, the CDR3 is TGTGCCAGCAAAGGACAGGTCTTCTCTGGGGCCAACGTCCTGACTTTC.